The present entry profiles one TCR beta chain with its context. This clonotype has ten or more counts. Its antigen remains undetermined. The input lacks base qualities; no much larger clone sits a single base away. Trimming at the junction amounts to 4 bases on V and 5 bases on J, and the germline ends lie 13 bases apart. The CDR3 numbers 14 residues from cysteine through phenylalanine. The read is trimmed to its CDR3 DNA, 42 bases read in frame from base 1. The germline V gene provides CDR1 SGHVS and CDR2 FQNEAQ. Sequencing was performed on an Illumina HiSeq 1500. TCRdb reprocessed the public reads (quality trimming at Q25 with fastp, clone calling with MiXCR) and kept in-frame beta chains. All rows with the same CDR3 protein become a single entry with the most common DNA and genes. This sample lists roughly 200,000 distinct CDR3 sequences; 9.5% were detected once. Clones ranked in the top ten supply approximately 4.2% of the sample.

This entry belongs to a study of T cell repertoires in cytomegalovirus infection (dated by TCRdb to 2018 to 2020). Regarding the study in general: The HLA type of each donor mattered for the analysis, because public TCR beta signatures pointed to carriage of CMV infection along with the matching HLA type.

What the study reported, not specific to this receptor: Carriers of CMV infection plus the relevant HLA type were discriminated by the cumulative frequency of public TCR beta family members in the study cohort and in an independent roughly 350-donor cohort. The ex vivo response was dominated by HLA-C-restricted CMV-specific TCR beta clonotypes, and the single most frequent clonotype in two of eight donors was supplied by these HLA-C-restricted clonotypes.

This sequence uses TRBV7-8 and TRBJ2-3, with the D gene call left open. The specimen sequenced was PBMCs. This TCR was recovered from a human donor in good health (CMV status not recorded). Some clones in this sample may be carry-over from other donors' samples. The encoded CDR3 is CASSSRRFVDTQYF. In nucleotides, the sequence is TGTGCCAGCAGCTCCCGTAGGTTCGTAGATACGCAGTATTTT.